The present entry profiles one T cell receptor (beta chain) with its context. Its antigen is not known. The sample originates from a study of T cells after yellow fever vaccination. Germline values: CDR1 MNHEY, CDR2 SVGAGI. The CDR3 loop spans 16 amino acids. After removal of 4 bases from V and 5 bases from J, the junction contained 8 bases not matched to a gene. One entry per CDR3 protein, called by TCRdb with MiXCR from the 5' RACE reads. The table lists around 320,000 distinct CDR3 sequences, roughly 10% of them singletons. General study results and limits: Clonotypes shared by both compartments, CD4 and CD8, made up a small share.

V gene TRBV6-5 combines with J gene TRBJ2-3, with TRBD2 identical over 11 bases. The source of this sequence is a young man who received the YFV17D yellow fever vaccine. Material: CD4+ T cells sorted from PBMCs, obtained 45 days after the yellow fever booster vaccination. The CDR3: CASSLTSGGGLDTQYF. DNA for the CDR3: TGTGCCAGCAGTTTAACTAGCGGGGGAGGATTAGATACGCAGTATTTT.